These 26 T cell receptor beta chains were all obtained from the same sample, sequenced in a study of shared clonotypes between healthy human individuals (dated by TCRdb to about 2020). Library generation was performed with the immunoSEQ multiplex PCR assay. The source is immuneACCESS, and TCRdb retained only in-frame sequences with V and J called. Part of the clones is not carried over; for the studies checked, unresolved V genes explain less than half of this, and the remainder is unexplained. Within this sample are around 95,000 clones, with roughly 45% of them counted one time only. Of the sample, about 15% falls within the top ten clones. Sequencing used PBMCs. These receptors all come from a woman in her 40s in good health. Some clones in this sample may be carry-over from other donors' samples.

Many counts were recorded for this clone. The CDR3 DNA reads as TGTGCCTGGAGCCAACAGGGCTACGAGCAGTACTTC. It translates to CAWSQQGYEQYF. The chain is built from TRBV30 and TRBJ2-7; tentative D call: TRBD1 (6 bases). The germline V gene has CDR1 GTSNPN and CDR2 SVGIG (reference sequence). The ends were cut back, 3 bases at V and 3 bases at J, with 9 bases in the middle. The CDR3 runs 12 residues.

This clone was detected only a few times. The chain is built from TRBV5-1 and TRBJ2-7; 10 bases are shared with TRBD2. Germline CDR1 reads SGHRS; CDR2 reads YFSETQ. Unmatched junction bases numbered 6, after V lost 0 bases and J lost 6 bases. This CDR3 contains 15 residues. The CDR3 protein is CASSLASSGRAEQYF. CDR3 nucleotides: TGCGCCAGCAGCTTGGCCTCTAGCGGGAGAGCCGAGCAGTACTTC. Drawing the rest from reference TRBV5-1 and TRBJ2-7, the complete variable domain is KAGVTQTPRYLIKTRGQQVTLSCSPISGHRSVSWYQQTPGQGLQFLFEYFSETQRNKGNFPGRFSGRQFSNSRSEMNVSTLELGDSALYLCASSLASSGRAEQYFGPGTRLTVT.

This clone occurred many times. The chain has TRBV9 and TRBJ2-3; TRBD2 matches at 11 bases. Germline assignment: CDR1 SGDLS and CDR2 YYNGEE. V shed 4 bases and J 6 bases; nucleotides not matched to a gene: 7. The CDR3 is made up of 15 amino acids. The CDR3 DNA reads as TGTGCCAGCAGCCGACTAGCGGGACCGGGCGATACGCAGTATTTT. Translating gives CASSRLAGPGDTQYF.

This clone has only a few counts. The chain combines TRBV28 with TRBJ1-2; TRBD1 matches at 7 bases. CDR1 and CDR2 from the germline V gene are MDHEN and SYDVKM. Trimming took 5 bases from V and 7 from J; bases not matched to a gene: 7. The CDR3 extends over 13 amino acids. This CDR3 reads CASSTGQLSGYTF. The CDR3 DNA reads as TGTGCCAGCAGTACGGGACAGCTCTCTGGCTACACCTTC.

This clone came up a few times. Here the CDR3 reads CSVKREGLDTQYF. In DNA form, the CDR3 reads TGCAGCGTGAAGCGGGAGGGCCTGGATACGCAGTATTTT. The chain has TRBV29-1 and TRBJ2-3, with 10 bases fitting TRBD2. Losses at the gene ends were 6 bases for V and 6 bases for J; bases not matched to a gene: 6. CDR3 length: 13 amino acids. Germline loops: CDR1 SQVTM, CDR2 ANQGSEA.

The V call is TRBV5-1, the J call TRBJ2-7; 10 bases are shared with TRBD1. This CDR3 has 15 amino acids. V lost 5 bases to trimming and J lost 6 bases; unmatched junction nucleotides: 11. Germline values: CDR1 SGHRS, CDR2 YFSETQ. CDR3 loop: CASRPIPGQGSEQYF. CDR3 DNA sequence: TGCGCCAGCAGACCCATTCCGGGACAGGGGAGCGAGCAGTACTTC.

The V call is TRBV9, the J call TRBJ2-5, with D possibly being TRBD2 (6 bases). With 1 base removed from V and 2 bases from J, the gap between germline ends came to 12 bases. Germline assignment: CDR1 SGDLS and CDR2 YYNGEE. CDR3 length: 15 residues. The CDR3 nucleotides are TGTGCCAGCAGCGTAAGAATGGGGGGACAAGAGACCCAGTACTTC. It codes for CASSVRMGGQETQYF.

V usage is TRBV4-1 and J usage is TRBJ1-5, with D unresolved. The germline CDR1 and CDR2 sequences are MGHRA and YSYEKL. V was trimmed by 1 base and J by 4 bases, leaving 8 bases between them. The CDR3 extends over 14 amino acids. This chain's CDR3 is CASSQGPINQPQHF. The DNA for the CDR3 is TGCGCCAGCAGCCAAGGCCCAATTAATCAGCCCCAGCATTTT.

In DNA form, the CDR3 reads TGTGCCAGCAGCCACCTAGCGGGAGACACAGATACGCAGTATTTT. Its translation: CASSHLAGDTDTQYF. The gene calls are TRBV7-2 and TRBJ2-3; TRBD2 matches 10 bases. The CDR3 runs 15 residues. Unmatched junction bases numbered 4, after V lost 5 bases and J lost 2 bases. CDR1 is SGHTA, CDR2 FQGNSA, per germline.

The table lists this clone with many counts. The chain carries TRBV6-5 and TRBJ2-7, with a tentative D call TRBD1 (6 bases). The CDR3 is 15 amino acids. The ends were cut back, 8 bases at V and 3 bases at J, with 20 bases in the middle. Germline CDR1 and CDR2: MNHEY and SVGAGI. Here the CDR3 DNA reads TGTGCCAGCGCAGGGGTAGGGCAGTCTTACTACGAGCAGTACTTC. It is translated as CASAGVGQSYYEQYF.

This sequence joins TRBV10-3 and TRBJ1-1, with a possible D match to TRBD1 (6 bases). Germline V gene lookup returns CDR1 ENHRY and CDR2 SYGVKD. The germline V and J ends were trimmed by 5 bases and 1 base, with 11 bases remaining between them. The CDR3 covers 14 residues. The CDR3 nucleotides read TGTGCCATCAGTCGACAGGCCCGGAACACTGAAGCTTTCTTT. Protein: CAISRQARNTEAFF.

The V gene is TRBV10-3, the J gene TRBJ2-7; 12 bases align to TRBD2. This CDR3 has 17 amino acids. J was trimmed by 7 bases and V by 7 bases; bases with no gene match: 17. Germline V gives CDR1 ENHRY, CDR2 SYGVKD. CDR3 nucleotides: TGTGCCATCACCAGACTAGCGGGAGAGACTCGGGCGGGGGAGCAGTACTTC. This codes for CAITRLAGETRAGEQYF.

This clone was detected a few times. The chain couples TRBV1 to TRBJ2-3; the table names TRBD2, a call not compared with the DNA. TRBV1 is a pseudogene. CDR3 length: 18 amino acids. CDR3 sequence: CTSSQAYSGRRGTDTQYF. The CDR3 coding sequence is TGCACCAGCAGCCAAGCTTATAGCGGGAGGAGGGGCACAGATACGCAGTATTTT.

The chain joins TRBV6-1 to TRBJ1-1, with a weak D call TRBD1 (6 bases). Germline V gene lookup returns CDR1 MNHNS and CDR2 SASEGT. The CDR3 is 13 amino acids. The V end lost 6 bases, the J end lost 1 base, and 9 bases lay between the germline ends. The CDR3 protein is CASSHRENTEAFF. CDR3 nucleotides: TGTGCCAGCAGCCACAGGGAGAACACTGAAGCTTTCTTT.

The rearrangement links TRBV6-5 to TRBJ2-1; 7 positions agree with TRBD1. Germline loops: CDR1 MNHEY, CDR2 SVGAGI. V dropped 0 bases and J dropped 2; count of bases not matched to a gene: 4. CDR3 length equals 16 residues. The CDR3 sequence is CASSYSNRGAYNEQFF. The CDR3 DNA reads TGTGCCAGCAGTTACTCGAACAGGGGAGCCTACAATGAGCAGTTCTTC.

This clone was counted once. V and J are TRBV15 and TRBJ2-6; D may be TRBD1 (5 bases). The germline gives CDR1 LNHNV, CDR2 YYDKDF (reference sequence). V was shortened by 4 bases and J by 2 bases, with 9 bases between the two germline ends. CDR3 length: 15 residues. Here the CDR3 DNA reads TGTGCCACCAGCACCAGGGTAGCTGGGGCCAACGTCCTGACTTTC. It specifies CATSTRVAGANVLTF. Supplemented by reference TRBV15 and TRBJ2-6, the full variable domain reads DAMVIQNPRYQVTQFGKPVTLSCSQTLNHNVMYWYQQKSSQAPKLLFHYYDKDFNNEADTPDNFQSRRPNTSFCFLDIRSPGLGDTAMYLCATSTRVAGANVLTFGAGSRLTVL.

This clone was recorded once. The germline gene is not matched at one end of the junction; a read error may be the cause. The chain employs TRBV6-5 and TRBJ2-7; TRBD2 is a possible D gene (6 bases). Germline CDR1 is MNHEY and CDR2 is SVGAGI. The CDR3 is 11 residues long. The CDR3 loop reads CASSNGGRRNF. The DNA of the CDR3 is TGTGCCAGCAGTAACGGAGGGCGTAGGAACTTC.

The J gene is TRBJ2-7, the V gene TRBV10-2; the match to TRBD2 covers 11 bases. Germline V gene sequence: CDR1 WSHSY, CDR2 SAAADI. Germline trimming cut 6 bases from V and 3 bases from J; bases unmatched to any gene: 7. CDR3 length: 15 amino acids. The chain's CDR3 is CASRERLAGLYEQYF. CDR3 bases: TGCGCCAGCAGGGAACGACTAGCGGGACTCTACGAGCAGTACTTC.

This clone appeared a few times. V gene TRBV25-1 combines with J gene TRBJ1-1; TRBD1 agrees at 9 bases. J was trimmed by 5 bases and V by 2 bases; bases with no gene match: 6. There are 15 residues in the CDR3. The germline V gene has CDR1 MGHDK and CDR2 SYGVNS. The CDR3: CASSERDRASTEAFF. CDR3 DNA sequence: TGTGCCAGCAGTGAACGGGACAGGGCAAGTACTGAAGCTTTCTTT. The full variable domain, completed using reference TRBV25-1 and TRBJ1-1, is EADIYQTPRYLVIGTGKKITLECSQTMGHDKMYWYQQDPGMELHLIHYSYGVNSTEKGDLSSESTVSRIRTEHFPLTLESARPSHTSQYLCASSERDRASTEAFFGQGTRLTVV.

The V call is TRBV5-1, the J call TRBJ2-5; D ambiguous. Germline V gives CDR1 SGHRS, CDR2 YFSETQ. Between the trimmed V and J ends, which lost 5 bases and 5 bases, there was a span of 22 bases. The CDR3 loop spans 16 amino acids. This CDR3 is CASRKDGGLSGETQYF. The CDR3 nucleotides read TGCGCCAGCAGAAAGGACGGTGGGTTATCTGGGGAGACCCAGTACTTC.

This clone was found a few times. The rearrangement joins TRBV29-1 to TRBJ1-4; D uncertain. CDR3 length: 14 residues. V was trimmed by 5 bases and J by 4 bases, leaving 14 bases between them. Germline loops: CDR1 SQVTM, CDR2 ANQGSEA. CDR3 residues: CSVSRPGVNEKLFF. The CDR3 DNA reads TGCAGCGTTAGCCGACCCGGGGTTAATGAAAAACTGTTTTTT.

V gene TRBV4-2 combines with J gene TRBJ2-2, with no clear D. Trimming took off 0 bases at V and 0 bases at J, with 11 bases between the two ends. The CDR3 runs 17 residues. CDR1 is LGHNA, CDR2 YNFKEQ, per germline. The CDR3 nucleotides read TGTGCCAGCAGCCAAGATCTACTGCGAACGAACACCGGGGAGCTGTTTTTT. Its translation is CASSQDLLRTNTGELFF.

The CDR3 loop reads CASSWGQGSGANVLTF. The CDR3 coding sequence is TGTGCCAGCAGTTGGGGACAGGGCTCTGGGGCCAACGTCCTGACTTTC. The gene calls are TRBV6-6 and TRBJ2-6; 9 bases fit TRBD1. The CDR3 spans 16 residues. CDR1 is MNHNY and CDR2 is SVGAGI in the germline V gene (reference sequence). Trimming took 4 bases from V and 0 from J; bases not matched to a gene: 1.

This chain joins TRBV30 and TRBJ1-1, with 8 bases lining up with TRBD1. The CDR3 is 16 residues long. V was clipped by 5 bases and J by 4 bases; unmatched bases: 15. Per the germline V gene, CDR1 is GTSNPN and CDR2 is SVGIG (reference sequence). This CDR3 is CAWGTDRVSSSTEAFF. The CDR3 nucleotides are TGTGCCTGGGGGACGGACAGGGTTTCTTCGAGCACTGAAGCTTTCTTT.

The chain uses TRBV7-9 and TRBJ2-7, with 8 positions matching TRBD2. V gave up 1 base and J gave up 2 bases; unmatched junction bases: 1. The CDR3 consists of 14 residues. In germline, CDR1 is SEHNR, CDR2 FQNEAQ (reference sequence). The CDR3 here is CASSLGTSPYEQYF. CDR3 DNA sequence: TGTGCCAGCAGCTTAGGGACTAGCCCCTACGAGCAGTACTTC.

This clone was counted many times. This chain links TRBV28 with TRBJ1-5, with TRBD1 as a possible D gene (6 bases). The CDR3 extends over 15 amino acids. Trimming shortened V by 6 bases and J by 3 bases, and 15 bases separated the two germline ends. Germline CDR1 MDHEN, CDR2 SYDVKM. The CDR3 bases are TGTGCCAGCAGCCAGGGGTGGGGGAACAATCAGCCCCAGCATTTT. This codes for CASSQGWGNNQPQHF.